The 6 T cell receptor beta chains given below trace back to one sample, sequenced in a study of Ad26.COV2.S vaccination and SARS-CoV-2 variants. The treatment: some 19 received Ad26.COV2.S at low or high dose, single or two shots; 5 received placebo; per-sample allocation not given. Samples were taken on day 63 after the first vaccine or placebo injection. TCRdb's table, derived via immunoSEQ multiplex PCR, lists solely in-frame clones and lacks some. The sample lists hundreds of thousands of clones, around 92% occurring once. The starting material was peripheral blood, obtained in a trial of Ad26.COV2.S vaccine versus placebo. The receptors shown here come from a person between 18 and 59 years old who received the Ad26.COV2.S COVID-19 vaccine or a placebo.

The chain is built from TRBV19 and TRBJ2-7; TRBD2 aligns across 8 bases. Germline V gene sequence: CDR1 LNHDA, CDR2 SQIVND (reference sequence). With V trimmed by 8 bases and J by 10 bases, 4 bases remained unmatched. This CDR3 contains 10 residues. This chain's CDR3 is CASSAGGQYF. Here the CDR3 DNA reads TGTGCCAGTTCGGCGGGAGGCCAGTACTTC. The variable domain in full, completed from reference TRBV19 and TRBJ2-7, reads DGGITQSPKYLFRKEGQNVTLSCEQNLNHDAMYWYRQDPGQGLRLIYYSQIVNDFQKGDIAEGYSVSREKKESFPLTVTSAQKNPTAFYLCASSAGGQYFGPGTRLTVT.

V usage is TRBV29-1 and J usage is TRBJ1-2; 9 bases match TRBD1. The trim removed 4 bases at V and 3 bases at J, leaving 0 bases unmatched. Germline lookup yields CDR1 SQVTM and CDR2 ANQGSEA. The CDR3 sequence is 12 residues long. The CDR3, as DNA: TGCAGCGTTGGGACAGGGGACTATGGCTACACCTTC. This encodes CSVGTGDYGYTF.

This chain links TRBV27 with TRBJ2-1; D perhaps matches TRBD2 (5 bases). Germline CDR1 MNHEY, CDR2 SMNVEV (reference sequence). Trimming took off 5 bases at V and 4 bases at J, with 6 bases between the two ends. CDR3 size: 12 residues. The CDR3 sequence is CASSSGYNEQFF. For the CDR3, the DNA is TGTGCCAGCAGTAGCGGTTACAATGAGCAGTTCTTC.

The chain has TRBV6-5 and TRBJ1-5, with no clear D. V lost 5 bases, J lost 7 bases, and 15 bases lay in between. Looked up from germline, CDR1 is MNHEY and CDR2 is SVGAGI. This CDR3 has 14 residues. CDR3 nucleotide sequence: TGTGCCAGCAGTCGGAGTCCTGCCGCGCAGCCCCAGCATTTT. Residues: CASSRSPAAQPQHF.

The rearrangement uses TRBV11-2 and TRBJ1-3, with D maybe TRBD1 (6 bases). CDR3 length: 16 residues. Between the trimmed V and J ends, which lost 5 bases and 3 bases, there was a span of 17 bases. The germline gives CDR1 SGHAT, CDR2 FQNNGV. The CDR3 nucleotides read TGTGCCAGCAGCGAGACGGGGGGCTTCGGTGGAAACACCATATATTTT. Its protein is CASSETGGFGGNTIYF. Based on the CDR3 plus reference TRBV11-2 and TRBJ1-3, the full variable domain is EAGVAQSPRYKIIEKRQSVAFWCNPISGHATLYWYQQILGQGPKLLIQFQNNGVVDDSQLPKDRFSAERLKGVDSTLKIQPAKLEDSAVYLCASSETGGFGGNTIYFGEGSWLTVV.

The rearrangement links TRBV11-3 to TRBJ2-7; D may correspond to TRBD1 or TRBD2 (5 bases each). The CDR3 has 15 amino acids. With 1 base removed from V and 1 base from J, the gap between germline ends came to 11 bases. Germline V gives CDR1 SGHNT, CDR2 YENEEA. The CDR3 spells CASSLAERGSYEQYF. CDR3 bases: TGTGCCAGCAGCTTAGCCGAGAGGGGATCCTACGAGCAGTACTTC.